The 5 T cell receptor beta chains reported below all come from one sample, sequenced in a study of early T cells in non-severe SARS-CoV-2 infection. MiXCR was run by TCRdb on the 5' RACE reads, yielding one entry per CDR3 protein. The sample has over 55,000 distinct CDR3 sequences; approximately 9.3% are singletons. What was sequenced was whole blood. The receptors shown here come from an adult who was a healthcare worker with PCR-confirmed SARS-CoV-2 infection or an uninfected control (not recorded which).

The V call is TRBV18, the J call TRBJ2-3; 11 nucleotides line up with TRBD2. CDR3 length: 17 residues. In germline, CDR1 is KGHSH, CDR2 LQKENI. The V and J ends lost 3 bases and 0 bases, in that order; junction bases with no gene match: 5. CDR3 nucleotide sequence: TGTGCCAGCTCACCGCTCGGGACTAGCGGTAGCACAGATACGCAGTATTTT. Its translation is CASSPLGTSGSTDTQYF.

The chain links TRBV5-5 to TRBJ1-2; TRBD1 aligns across 8 bases. CDR1 SGHKS and CDR2 YYEKEE come from the germline V gene (reference sequence). The V segment lost 3 bases and the J segment 8 bases; nucleotides outside the gene matches: 9. This CDR3 spans 14 amino acids. In nucleotides, the CDR3 is TGTGCCAGCAGCTATCCAGGGGGCGCGAAAGGCTACACCTTC. This codes for CASSYPGGAKGYTF. The whole variable domain, remainder taken from reference TRBV5-5 and TRBJ1-2, is DAGVTQSPTHLIKTRGQQVTLRCSPISGHKSVSWYQQVLGQGPQFIFQYYEKEERGRGNFPDRFSARQFPNYSSELNVNALLLGDSALYLCASSYPGGAKGYTFGSGTRLTVV.

This clonotype was observed a handful of times. V gene TRBV18 combines with J gene TRBJ2-1, with 7 bases matching TRBD2. Germline V gene data show CDR1 as KGHSH and CDR2 as LQKENI. V dropped 3 bases and J dropped 7; count of bases not matched to a gene: 12. The CDR3 contains 16 residues. CDR3 in amino acids: CASSPPGRGWYNEQFF. Written as DNA, the CDR3 is TGTGCCAGCTCACCCCCGGGGAGGGGTTGGTATAATGAGCAGTTCTTC.

The table lists this clonotype with many counts. The CDR3 loop reads CAGGPSAGGDTQYF. The CDR3 nucleotides are TGTGCCGGCGGGCCTTCGGCGGGGGGGGATACGCAGTATTTT. This sequence joins TRBV6-1 and TRBJ2-3, with TRBD2 matching over 9 bases. Unmatched junction bases numbered 12, after V lost 11 bases and J lost 6 bases. The CDR3 runs to 14 residues. CDR1 and CDR2 (germline): MNHNS, SASEGT.

There are many counts of this clonotype. This chain links TRBV19 with TRBJ2-3; D is ambiguous. Germline lookup yields CDR1 LNHDA and CDR2 SQIVND (reference sequence). This CDR3 is 15 amino acids long. Trimming cost V 3 bases and J 2 bases, with 12 bases left between them. CDR3: CASSIERHFTDTQYF. The CDR3 region has the DNA TGTGCCAGTAGTATTGAACGCCACTTCACAGATACGCAGTATTTT.